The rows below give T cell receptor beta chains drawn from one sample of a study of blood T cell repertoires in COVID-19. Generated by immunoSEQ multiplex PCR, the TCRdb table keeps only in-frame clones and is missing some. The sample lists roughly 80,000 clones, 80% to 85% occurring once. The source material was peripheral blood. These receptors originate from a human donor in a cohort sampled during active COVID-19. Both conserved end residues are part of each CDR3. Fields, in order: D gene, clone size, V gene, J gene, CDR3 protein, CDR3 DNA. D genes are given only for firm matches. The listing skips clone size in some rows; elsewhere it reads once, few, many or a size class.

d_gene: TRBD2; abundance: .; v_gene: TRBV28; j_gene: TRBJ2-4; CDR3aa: CASSRAGGGIQYF; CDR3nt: TGTGCCAGCAGTCGAGCGGGGGGAGGAATTCAGTACTTC
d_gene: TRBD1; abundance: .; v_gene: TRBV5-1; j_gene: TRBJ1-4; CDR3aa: CASSPGTGNEKLFF; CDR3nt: TGCGCCAGCAGCCCGGGGACAGGGAATGAAAAACTGTTTTTT
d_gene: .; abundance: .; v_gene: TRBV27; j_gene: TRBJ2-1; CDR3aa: CASSSSRINEQFF; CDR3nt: TGTGCCAGCAGTTCATCGAGGATCAATGAGCAGTTCTTC
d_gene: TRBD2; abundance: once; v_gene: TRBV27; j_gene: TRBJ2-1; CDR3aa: CASSLVPGLATFF; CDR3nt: TGTGCCAGCAGTTTAGTTCCGGGACTAGCGACGTTCTTC
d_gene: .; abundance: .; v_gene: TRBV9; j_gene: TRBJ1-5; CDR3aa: CASSQGSNQPQHF; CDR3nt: TGTGCCAGCAGCCAGGGGAGCAATCAGCCCCAGCATTTT
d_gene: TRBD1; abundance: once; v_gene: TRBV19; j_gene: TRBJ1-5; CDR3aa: CASRRQGGNQPQHF; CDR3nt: TGTGCCAGTAGAAGACAGGGTGGGAATCAGCCCCAGCATTTT
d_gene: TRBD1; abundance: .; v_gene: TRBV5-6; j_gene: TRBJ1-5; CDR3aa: CASSTGTGNQPQHF; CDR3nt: TGTGCCAGCAGCACCGGGACAGGTAATCAGCCCCAGCATTTT
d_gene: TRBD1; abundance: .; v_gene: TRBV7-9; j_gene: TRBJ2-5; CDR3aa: CASSPGTGQQTQYF; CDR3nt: TGTGCCAGCAGCCCCGGGACAGGGCAACAGACCCAGTACTTC
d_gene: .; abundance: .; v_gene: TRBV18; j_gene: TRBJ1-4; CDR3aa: CASSPPQGTTNEKLFF; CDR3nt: TGTGCCAGCTCACCGCCACAGGGAACAACTAATGAAAAACTGTTTTTT
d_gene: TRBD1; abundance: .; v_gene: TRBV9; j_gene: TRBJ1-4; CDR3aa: CASSVTGEGEKLFF; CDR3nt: TGTGCCAGCAGCGTGACAGGGGAGGGTGAAAAACTGTTTTTT
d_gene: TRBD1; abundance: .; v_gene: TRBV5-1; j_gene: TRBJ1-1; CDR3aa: CASSQWTGGDTEAFF; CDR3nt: TGCGCCAGCAGCCAATGGACAGGGGGGGACACTGAAGCTTTCTTT
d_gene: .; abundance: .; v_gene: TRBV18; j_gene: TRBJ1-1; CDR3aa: CASSPLGSRLLNTEAFF; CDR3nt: TGTGCCAGCTCACCTCTCGGCTCTAGACTCCTGAACACTGAAGCTTTCTTT
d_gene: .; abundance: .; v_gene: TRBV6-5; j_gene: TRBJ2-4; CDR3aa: CASSYPGGGVRIQYF; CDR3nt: TGTGCCAGCAGTTACCCCGGTGGCGGGGTCCGCATTCAGTACTTC
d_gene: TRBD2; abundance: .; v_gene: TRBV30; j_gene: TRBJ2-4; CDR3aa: CAWSVPGGNIQYF; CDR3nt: TGTGCCTGGAGTGTCCCCGGGGGGAACATTCAGTACTTC
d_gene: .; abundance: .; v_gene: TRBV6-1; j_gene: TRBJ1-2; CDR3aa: CASSEWDTNYGYTF; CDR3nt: TGTGCCAGCAGTGAATGGGACACAAACTATGGCTACACCTTC
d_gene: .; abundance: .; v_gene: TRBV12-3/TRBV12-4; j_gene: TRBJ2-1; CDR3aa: CASSLGRVEEFF; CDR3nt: TGTGCCAGCAGTTTAGGTCGGGTCGAGGAGTTCTTC
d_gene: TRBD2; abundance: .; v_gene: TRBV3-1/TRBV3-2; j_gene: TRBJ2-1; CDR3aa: CASSQGGTSGGVYEQFF; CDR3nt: TGTGCCAGCAGCCAAGGAGGGACTAGCGGGGGGGTATATGAGCAGTTCTTC
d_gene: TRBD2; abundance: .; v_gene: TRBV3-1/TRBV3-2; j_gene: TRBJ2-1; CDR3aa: CASSQDTSGGVMGEQFF; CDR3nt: TGTGCCAGCAGCCAAGACACTAGCGGGGGGGTAATGGGTGAGCAGTTCTTC
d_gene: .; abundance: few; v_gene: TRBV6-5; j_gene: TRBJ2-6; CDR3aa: CASTDGVAGANVLTF; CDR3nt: TGTGCCAGCACCGACGGGGTAGCTGGGGCCAACGTCCTGACTTTC
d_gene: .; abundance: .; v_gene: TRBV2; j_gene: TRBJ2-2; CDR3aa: CASRGTGLLTGELFF; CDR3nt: TGTGCCAGCAGGGGTACAGGGCTCCTCACCGGGGAGCTGTTTTTT
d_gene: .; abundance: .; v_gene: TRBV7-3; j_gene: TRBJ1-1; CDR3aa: CASRPSGGAEAFF; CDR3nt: TGTGCCAGCAGGCCTAGCGGGGGGGCTGAAGCTTTCTTT
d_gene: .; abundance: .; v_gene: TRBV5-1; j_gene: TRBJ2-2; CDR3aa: CASSLVPQRGELFF; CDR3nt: TGCGCCAGCAGCTTGGTTCCCCAACGGGGGGAGCTGTTTTTT
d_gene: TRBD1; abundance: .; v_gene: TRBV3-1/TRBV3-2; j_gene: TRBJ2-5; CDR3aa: CASSHRDRGWGTQYF; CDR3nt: TGTGCCAGCAGCCACCGGGACAGGGGGTGGGGGACCCAGTACTTC
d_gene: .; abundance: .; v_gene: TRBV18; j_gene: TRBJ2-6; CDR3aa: CASSPGTPGANVLTF; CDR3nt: TGTGCCAGCTCACCAGGCACACCTGGGGCCAACGTCCTGACTTTC
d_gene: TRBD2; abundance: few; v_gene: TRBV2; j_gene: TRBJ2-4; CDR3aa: CASSASGAVNIQYF; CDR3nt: TGTGCCAGCAGCGCTAGCGGGGCTGTAAACATTCAGTACTTC
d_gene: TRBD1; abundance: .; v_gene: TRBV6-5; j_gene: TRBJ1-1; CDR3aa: CASSYTGGRTEAFF; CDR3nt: TGTGCCAGCAGTTATACAGGGGGCCGTACTGAAGCTTTCTTT
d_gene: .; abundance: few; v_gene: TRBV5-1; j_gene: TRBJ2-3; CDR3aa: CASSLDYADTQYF; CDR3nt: TGCGCCAGCAGCTTGGACTACGCAGATACGCAGTATTTT
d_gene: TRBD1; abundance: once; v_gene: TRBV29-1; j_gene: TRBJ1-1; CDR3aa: CSVDLQGGIAFF; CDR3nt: TGCAGCGTTGATCTCCAGGGGGGAATCGCTTTCTTT
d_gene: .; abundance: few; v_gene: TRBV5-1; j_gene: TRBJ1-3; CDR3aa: CASTPGAGNSGNTIYF; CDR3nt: TGCGCCAGCACCCCCGGGGCGGGAAACTCTGGAAACACCATATATTTT
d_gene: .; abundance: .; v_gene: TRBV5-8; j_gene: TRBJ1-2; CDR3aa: CASSFDRGNYGYTF; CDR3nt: TGTGCCAGCAGCTTCGATAGGGGGAACTATGGCTACACCTTC
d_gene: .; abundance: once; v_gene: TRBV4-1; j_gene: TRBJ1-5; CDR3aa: CASSQDSTGYYSNQPQHF; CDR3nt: TGCGCCAGCAGCCAAGATTCTACCGGGTATTATAGCAATCAGCCCCAGCATTTT
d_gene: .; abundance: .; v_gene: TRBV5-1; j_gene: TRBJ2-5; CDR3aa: CASSPITSYQETQYF; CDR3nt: TGCGCCAGCAGCCCGATAACTAGCTACCAAGAGACCCAGTACTTC
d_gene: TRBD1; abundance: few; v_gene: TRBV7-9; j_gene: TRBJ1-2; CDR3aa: CASSWDSYGYTF; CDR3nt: TGTGCCAGCAGCTGGGACAGCTATGGCTACACCTTC
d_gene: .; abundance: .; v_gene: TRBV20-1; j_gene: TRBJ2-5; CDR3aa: CSARADWNQYF; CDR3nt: TGCAGTGCTAGAGCCGACTGGAACCAGTACTTC
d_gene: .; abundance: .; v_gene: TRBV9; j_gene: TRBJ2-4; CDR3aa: CASSVGQGGVNIQYF; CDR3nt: TGTGCCAGCAGCGTAGGTCAGGGGGGCGTAAACATTCAGTACTTC
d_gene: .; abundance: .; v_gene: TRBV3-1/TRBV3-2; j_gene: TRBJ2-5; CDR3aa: CASSQDTGSQETQYF; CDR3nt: TGTGCCAGCAGCCAAGATACAGGGTCACAAGAGACCCAGTACTTC
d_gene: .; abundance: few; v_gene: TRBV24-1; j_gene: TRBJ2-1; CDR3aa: CATSEQTGSYNEQFF; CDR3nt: TGTGCCACCAGTGAACAGACCGGGAGCTACAATGAGCAGTTCTTC